The 17 T cell receptor beta chains listed next were all sequenced from one sample in a study of T cell responses to AZD1222 COVID-19 vaccine. Profiled with immunoSEQ multiplex PCR; TCRdb holds only in-frame clones, not every one. This sample has some 150,000 clones, with about 91% found just once. This material consisted of peripheral blood, taken on day 0 of AZD1222 vaccination. The receptors shown here come from an adult in good health.

The V and J genes are TRBV9 and TRBJ1-2; 9 bases are a match to TRBD1. Trimming took 3 bases from V and 5 from J; bases not matched to a gene: 5. The CDR3 covers 14 residues. The germline gives CDR1 SGDLS, CDR2 YYNGEE. CDR3 coding DNA: TGTGCCAGCAGCGCGGGACAGGGCTCTTATGGCTACACCTTC. It translates to CASSAGQGSYGYTF. Filled out from reference TRBV9 and TRBJ1-2, the complete variable domain reads DSGVTQTPKHLITATGQRVTLRCSPRSGDLSVYWYQQSLDQGLQFLIQYYNGEERAKGNILERFSAQQFPDLHSELNLSSLELGDSALYFCASSAGQGSYGYTFGSGTRLTVV.

The CDR3 region is CASSPPGYEGRQYF. In DNA, the CDR3 is TGTGCCAGCAGCCCTCCGGGGTACGAGGGGAGGCAGTACTTC. The J gene is TRBJ2-7, the V gene TRBV7-2; perhaps D is TRBD1 or TRBD2 (5 bases each). Trimming took off 5 bases at V and 9 bases at J, with 20 bases between the two ends. The germline V gene encodes CDR1 SGHTA and CDR2 FQGNSA. This CDR3 has 14 residues.

The rearrangement links TRBV4-3 to TRBJ2-5; D might be TRBD2 (6 bases). Germline V gene sequence: CDR1 LGHNA, CDR2 YSLEER. This CDR3 spans 17 amino acids. Trimming left V 1 base short and J 1 base short, with 16 bases between. CDR3 loop: CASSQVSRGDSQETQYF. CDR3 nucleotides: TGCGCCAGCAGCCAAGTCAGTCGCGGGGATAGCCAAGAGACCCAGTACTTC.

The count of this clone is one. V is TRBV19 and J is TRBJ1-2, with D unclear. This CDR3 contains 14 residues. Deletions cut 8 bases from V and 1 base from J, with 14 bases between. Germline CDR1 and CDR2: LNHDA and SQIVND (reference sequence). The CDR3 bases are TGTGCCAGTCAAAAGGATAGGGTTAACTATGGCTACACCTTC. Translating it yields CASQKDRVNYGYTF.

This chain uses TRBV6-2 or TRBV6-3 with TRBJ2-7, with D possibly called TRBD1 or TRBD2 (6 bases each). The V and J ends lost 7 bases and 3 bases respectively, with 19 bases between them. CDR1 and CDR2 from the germline V gene are MNHEY and SVGEGT. This CDR3 is built from 15 residues. CDR3 nucleotides: TGTGCCAGCACCCCGCGGTTGGGGGGCCTCTACGAGCAGTACTTC. It encodes CASTPRLGGLYEQYF.

This rearrangement joins TRBV4-1 to TRBJ1-3; 9 bases fit TRBD1. The CDR3 runs 16 residues. V was pared by 3 bases and J by 1 base, with 4 bases of the junction left unmatched. The germline gives CDR1 MGHRA, CDR2 YSYEKL. The CDR3 loop reads CASSQAQGASGNTIYF. In DNA form, the CDR3 reads TGCGCCAGCAGCCAGGCACAGGGGGCGTCTGGAAACACCATATATTTT.

This clone was recorded once. The CDR3 sequence: CASSPGGQAQTEAFF. In DNA, the CDR3 is TGTGCCAGCTCACCCGGGGGACAGGCACAGACTGAAGCTTTCTTT. The genes are TRBV18 and TRBJ1-1, with 8 bases lining up with TRBD1. Germline-derived CDR1 and CDR2 are KGHSH and LQKENI. V was clipped by 3 bases and J by 5 bases; unmatched bases: 8. This CDR3 has 15 amino acids.

V usage is TRBV7-2 and J usage is TRBJ1-4, with D possibly TRBD1 on 6 matching bases. V gave up 4 bases and J gave up 0 bases, with 9 bases separating them. This CDR3 has 15 residues. CDR1 and CDR2 (germline): SGHTA, FQGNSA. The chain's CDR3 is CASSSNRATNEKLFF. The CDR3 nucleotides read TGTGCCAGCAGCTCCAACAGGGCAACTAATGAAAAACTGTTTTTT.

This chain connects TRBV5-1 to TRBJ2-7; 7 bases match TRBD2. Germline V CDR1 and CDR2: SGHRS, YFSETQ. The trim removed 0 bases at V and 0 bases at J, leaving 3 bases unmatched. CDR3 size: 15 residues. Written as DNA, the CDR3 is TGCGCCAGCAGCTTGGGTGCGGGGGACTCCTACGAGCAGTACTTC. Amino acid sequence: CASSLGAGDSYEQYF.

The genes are TRBV7-2 and TRBJ1-4; maybe TRBD1 (5 bases). Germline CDR1 and CDR2: SGHTA and FQGNSA. The CDR3 has 13 residues. V lost 5 bases and J 17 bases, leaving 21 bases between the germline ends. The CDR3 DNA reads as TGTGCCAGCAGCGCGATACGGGGGAAGGGCCGTTTTTTT. This encodes CASSAIRGKGRFF.

This sequence joins TRBV2 and TRBJ2-7; no firm D call. Trimming removed 6 bases from V and 7 bases from J, with 10 bases in between. CDR1 is SNHLY, CDR2 FYNNEI, per germline. The CDR3 is made up of 11 amino acids. The CDR3 DNA sequence: TGTGCCAGCAGAAGGTATGATGAGCAGTACTTC. Translating gives CASRRYDEQYF. The full variable domain, rest sourced from reference TRBV2 and TRBJ2-7, is EPEVTQTPSHQVTQMGQEVILRCVPISNHLYFYWYRQILGQKVEFLVSFYNNEISEKSEIFDDQFSVERPDGSNFTLKIRSTKLEDSAMYFCASRRYDEQYFGPGTRLTVT.

This clone was counted only a few times. The chain employs TRBV6-2 or TRBV6-3 and TRBJ1-5; unclear D gene. Germline V lookup: CDR1 MNHEY, CDR2 SVGEGT. The germline V and J ends were trimmed by 2 bases and 6 bases, with 11 bases remaining between them. This CDR3 is built from 14 residues. The CDR3 DNA is TGTGCCAGCAGTTACCCGCCTCTGGGTCAGCCCCAGCATTTT. Residues: CASSYPPLGQPQHF.

The CDR3 reads CASRAGQGEDSPLHF. CDR3 sequence (DNA): TGTGCCAGCAGAGCAGGACAGGGGGAAGATTCACCCCTCCACTTT. The genes are TRBV9 and TRBJ1-6, with 10 bases fitting TRBD1. The V gene end was trimmed by 5 bases and the J gene end by 8 bases; junction bases not matched to a gene: 7. The CDR3 has 15 amino acids. Germline V CDR1 and CDR2: SGDLS, YYNGEE.

This chain uses TRBV5-4 with TRBJ1-1; 7 bases align to TRBD1. Germline CDR1 and CDR2: SGHNT and YYREEE (reference sequence). Germline trimming cut 4 bases from V and 1 base from J; bases unmatched to any gene: 13. The CDR3 sequence is 17 residues long. Here the CDR3 DNA reads TGTGCCAGCAGCCCGGGACAGCCACAAACAAGGAACACTGAAGCTTTCTTT. It yields the protein CASSPGQPQTRNTEAFF.

V is TRBV9 and J is TRBJ2-4; 9 bases map to TRBD1. Germline CDR1 is SGDLS and CDR2 is YYNGEE. The length of the CDR3 is 14 residues. J lost 9 bases, V lost 3 bases, and 7 bases had no gene match. The CDR3 DNA reads TGTGCCAGCAGCGCCGGAGACAGGGGGGGCATTCAGTACTTC. It specifies CASSAGDRGGIQYF.

The genes are TRBV5-1 and TRBJ2-5, with D perhaps TRBD1 (6 bases). The V and J ends lost 0 bases and 4 bases respectively, with 13 bases between them. This CDR3 is built from 15 residues. Germline V lookup: CDR1 SGHRS, CDR2 YFSETQ. CDR3 nucleotide sequence: TGCGCCAGCAGCTTGGAACAGGGTCGGCTAGAGACCCAGTACTTC. It specifies CASSLEQGRLETQYF.

The chain recombines TRBV6-4 with TRBJ2-2; a possible D gene is TRBD2 (7 bases). CDR1 is MRHNA and CDR2 is SNTAGT in the germline V gene. V lost 2 bases and J 6 bases, leaving 16 bases between the germline ends. This CDR3 contains 16 residues. CDR3 nucleotides: TGTGCCAGCAGTGACGTCGGGGGGCGCGTTGCCGGGGAGCTGTTTTTT. Translated: CASSDVGGRVAGELFF.